The T cell receptor (delta chain) under discussion was sequenced for a study of gamma delta lymphoproliferative disorders and STAT genes. TCRdb re-called the multiplex PCR reads through CATT. Of about 1,300 delta-chain clones in the sample, about 0.87% were seen once. Sequencing used genomic DNA taken from PBMCs of patients and controls. The CDR3 runs 18 residues. Germline values: CDR1 TSWWSYY, CDR2 QGS. This clone appeared a few times. With a far larger clone one base away, a read error is the likely cause. Other DNA sequences within the sample encode an identical CDR3. This sequence originates from a human donor in good health. The rearrangement uses TRDV1 and TRDJ1; a weak D match, TRDD2 (6 bases). The sequencing input was blood. This CDR3 is CALGLKPSGTHSGDKLIF. The CDR3 DNA reads as TGTGCCCTTGGGTTAAAACCTTCCGGTACGCACAGTGGCGATAAACTCATCTTT.